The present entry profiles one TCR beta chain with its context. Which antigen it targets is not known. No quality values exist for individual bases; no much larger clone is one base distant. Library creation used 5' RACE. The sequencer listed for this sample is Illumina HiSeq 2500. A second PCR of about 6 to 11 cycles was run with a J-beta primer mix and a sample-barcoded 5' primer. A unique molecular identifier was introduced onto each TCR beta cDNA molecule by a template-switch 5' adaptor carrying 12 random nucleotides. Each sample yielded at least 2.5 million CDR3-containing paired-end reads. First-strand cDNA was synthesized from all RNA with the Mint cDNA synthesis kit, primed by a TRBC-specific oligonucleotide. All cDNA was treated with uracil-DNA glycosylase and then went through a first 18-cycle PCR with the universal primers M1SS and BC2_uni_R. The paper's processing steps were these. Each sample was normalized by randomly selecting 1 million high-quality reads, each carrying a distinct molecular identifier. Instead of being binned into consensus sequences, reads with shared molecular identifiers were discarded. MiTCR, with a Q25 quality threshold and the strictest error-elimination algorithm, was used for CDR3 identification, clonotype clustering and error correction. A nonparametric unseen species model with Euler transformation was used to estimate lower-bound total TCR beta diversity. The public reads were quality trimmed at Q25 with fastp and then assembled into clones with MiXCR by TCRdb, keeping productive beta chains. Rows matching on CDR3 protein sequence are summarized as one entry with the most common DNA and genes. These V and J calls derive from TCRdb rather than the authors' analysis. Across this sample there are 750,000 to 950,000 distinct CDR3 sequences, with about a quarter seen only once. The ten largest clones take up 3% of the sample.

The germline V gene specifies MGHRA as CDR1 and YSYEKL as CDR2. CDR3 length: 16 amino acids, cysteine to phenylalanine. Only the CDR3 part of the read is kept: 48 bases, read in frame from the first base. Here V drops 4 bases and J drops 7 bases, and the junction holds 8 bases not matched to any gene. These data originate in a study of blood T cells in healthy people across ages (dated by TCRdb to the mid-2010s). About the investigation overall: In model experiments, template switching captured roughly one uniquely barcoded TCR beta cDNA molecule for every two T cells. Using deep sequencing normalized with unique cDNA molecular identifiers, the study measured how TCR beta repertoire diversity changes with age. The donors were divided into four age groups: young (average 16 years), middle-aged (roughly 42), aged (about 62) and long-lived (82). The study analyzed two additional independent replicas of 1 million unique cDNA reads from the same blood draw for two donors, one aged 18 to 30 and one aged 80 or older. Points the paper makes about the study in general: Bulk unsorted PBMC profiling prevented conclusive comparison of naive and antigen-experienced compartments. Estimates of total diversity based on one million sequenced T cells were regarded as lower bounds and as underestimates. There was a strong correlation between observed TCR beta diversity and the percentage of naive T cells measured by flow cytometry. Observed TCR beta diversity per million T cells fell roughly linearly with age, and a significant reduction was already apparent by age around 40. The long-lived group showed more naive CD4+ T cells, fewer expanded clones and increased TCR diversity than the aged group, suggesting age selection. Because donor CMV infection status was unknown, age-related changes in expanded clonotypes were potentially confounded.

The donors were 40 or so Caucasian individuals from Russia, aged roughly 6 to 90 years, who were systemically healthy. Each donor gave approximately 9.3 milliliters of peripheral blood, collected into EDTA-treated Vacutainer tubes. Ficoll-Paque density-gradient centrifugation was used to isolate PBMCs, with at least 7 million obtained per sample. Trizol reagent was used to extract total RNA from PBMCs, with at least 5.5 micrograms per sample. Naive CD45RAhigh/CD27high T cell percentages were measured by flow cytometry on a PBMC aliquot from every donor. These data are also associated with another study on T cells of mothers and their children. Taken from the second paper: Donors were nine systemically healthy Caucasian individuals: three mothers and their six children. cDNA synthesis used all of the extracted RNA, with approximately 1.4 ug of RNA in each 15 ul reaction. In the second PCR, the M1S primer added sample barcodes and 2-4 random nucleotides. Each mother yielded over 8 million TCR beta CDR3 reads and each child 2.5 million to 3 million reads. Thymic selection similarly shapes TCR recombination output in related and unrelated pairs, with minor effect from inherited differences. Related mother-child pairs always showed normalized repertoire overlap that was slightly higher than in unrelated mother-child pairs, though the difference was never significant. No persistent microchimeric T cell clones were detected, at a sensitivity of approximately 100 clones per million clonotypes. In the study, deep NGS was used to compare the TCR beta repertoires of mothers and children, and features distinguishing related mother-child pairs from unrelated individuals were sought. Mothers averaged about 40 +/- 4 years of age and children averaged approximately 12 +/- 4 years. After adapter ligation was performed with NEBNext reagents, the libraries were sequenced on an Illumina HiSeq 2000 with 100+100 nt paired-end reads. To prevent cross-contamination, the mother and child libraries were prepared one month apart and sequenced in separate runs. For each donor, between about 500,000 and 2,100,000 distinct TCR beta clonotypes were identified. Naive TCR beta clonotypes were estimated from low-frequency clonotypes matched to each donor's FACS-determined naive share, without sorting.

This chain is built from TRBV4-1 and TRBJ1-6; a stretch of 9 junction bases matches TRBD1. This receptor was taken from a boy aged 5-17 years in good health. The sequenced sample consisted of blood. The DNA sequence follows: TGCGCCAGCAGCCCGAGCTCCGGGACAGGGAATTCACCCCTCCACTTT. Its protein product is CASSPSSGTGNSPLHF.